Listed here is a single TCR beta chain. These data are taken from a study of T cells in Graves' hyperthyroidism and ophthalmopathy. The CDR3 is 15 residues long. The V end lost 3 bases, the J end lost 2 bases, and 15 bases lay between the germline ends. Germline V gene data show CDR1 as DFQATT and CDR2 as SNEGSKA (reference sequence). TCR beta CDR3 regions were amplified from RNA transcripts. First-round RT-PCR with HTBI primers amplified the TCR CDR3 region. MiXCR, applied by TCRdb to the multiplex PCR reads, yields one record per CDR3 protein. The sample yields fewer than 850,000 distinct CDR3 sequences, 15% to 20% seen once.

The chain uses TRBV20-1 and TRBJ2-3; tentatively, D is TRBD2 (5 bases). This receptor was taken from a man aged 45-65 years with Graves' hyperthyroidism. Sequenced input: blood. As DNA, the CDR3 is TGCAGTGCTAGGCCTGGGTTACTAGACACAGATACGCAGTATTTT. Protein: CSARPGLLDTDTQYF.